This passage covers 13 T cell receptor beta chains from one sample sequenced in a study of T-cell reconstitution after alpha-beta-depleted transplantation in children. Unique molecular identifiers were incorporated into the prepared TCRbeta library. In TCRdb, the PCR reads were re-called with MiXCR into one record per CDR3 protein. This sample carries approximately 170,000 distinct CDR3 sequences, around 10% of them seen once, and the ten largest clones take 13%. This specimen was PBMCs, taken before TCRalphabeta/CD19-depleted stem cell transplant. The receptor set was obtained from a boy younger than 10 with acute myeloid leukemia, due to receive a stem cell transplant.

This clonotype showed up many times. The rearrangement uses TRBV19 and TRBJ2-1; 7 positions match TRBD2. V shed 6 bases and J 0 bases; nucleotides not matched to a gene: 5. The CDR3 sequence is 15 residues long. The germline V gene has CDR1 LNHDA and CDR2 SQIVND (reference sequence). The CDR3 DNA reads TGTGCCAGTAGAGCAGGGACTAACTCCTACAATGAGCAGTTCTTC. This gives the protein CASRAGTNSYNEQFF.

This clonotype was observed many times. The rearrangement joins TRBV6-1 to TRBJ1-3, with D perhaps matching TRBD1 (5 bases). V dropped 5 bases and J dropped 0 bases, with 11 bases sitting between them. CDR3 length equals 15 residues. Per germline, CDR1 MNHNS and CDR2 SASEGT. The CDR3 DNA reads TGTGCCAGCAGTCAAGGGGTGTTCTCTGGAAACACCATATATTTT. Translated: CASSQGVFSGNTIYF.

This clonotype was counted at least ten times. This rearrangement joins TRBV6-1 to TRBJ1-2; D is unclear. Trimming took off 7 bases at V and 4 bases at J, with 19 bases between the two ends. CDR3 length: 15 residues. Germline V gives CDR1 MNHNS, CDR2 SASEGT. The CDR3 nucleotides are TGTGCCAGCAACCTGGGGAGGGAGGTGACCTATGGCTACACCTTC. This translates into CASNLGREVTYGYTF.

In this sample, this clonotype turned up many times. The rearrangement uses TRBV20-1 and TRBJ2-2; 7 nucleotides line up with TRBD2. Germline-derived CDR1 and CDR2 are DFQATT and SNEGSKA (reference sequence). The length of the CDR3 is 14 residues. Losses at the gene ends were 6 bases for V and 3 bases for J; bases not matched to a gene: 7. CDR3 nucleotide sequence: TGCAGTGCCAAAGCGGGATCGGACACCGGGGAGCTGTTTTTT. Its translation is CSAKAGSDTGELFF.

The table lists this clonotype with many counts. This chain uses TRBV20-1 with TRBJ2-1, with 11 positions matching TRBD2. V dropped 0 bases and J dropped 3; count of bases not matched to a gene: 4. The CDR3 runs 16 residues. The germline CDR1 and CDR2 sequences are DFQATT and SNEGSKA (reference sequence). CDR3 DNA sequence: TGCAGTGCTAGAGATTCGACTAGCGGGGTCTACAATGAGCAGTTCTTC. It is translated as CSARDSTSGVYNEQFF.

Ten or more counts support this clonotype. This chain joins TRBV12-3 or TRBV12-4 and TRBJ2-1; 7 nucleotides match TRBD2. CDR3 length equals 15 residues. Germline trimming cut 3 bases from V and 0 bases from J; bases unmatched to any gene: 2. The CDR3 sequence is CASSFGGSSYNEQFF. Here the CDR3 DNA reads TGTGCCAGCAGTTTTGGCGGGAGCTCCTACAATGAGCAGTTCTTC.

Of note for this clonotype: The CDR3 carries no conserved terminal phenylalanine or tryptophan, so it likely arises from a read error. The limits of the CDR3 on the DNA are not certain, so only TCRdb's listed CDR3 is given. The CDR3 spells CASSSLGLSYEHYI. This chain joins TRBV7-2 and TRBJ2-7. CDR1 and CDR2 (germline): SGHTA, FQGNSA. Counting both end residues, the CDR3 totals 14 amino acids.

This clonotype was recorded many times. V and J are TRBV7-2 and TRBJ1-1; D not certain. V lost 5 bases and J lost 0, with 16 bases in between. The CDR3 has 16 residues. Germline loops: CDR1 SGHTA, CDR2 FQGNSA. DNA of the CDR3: TGTGCCAGCAGCGCTCGGGGTCGAACAATGAACACTGAAGCTTTCTTT. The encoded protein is CASSARGRTMNTEAFF.

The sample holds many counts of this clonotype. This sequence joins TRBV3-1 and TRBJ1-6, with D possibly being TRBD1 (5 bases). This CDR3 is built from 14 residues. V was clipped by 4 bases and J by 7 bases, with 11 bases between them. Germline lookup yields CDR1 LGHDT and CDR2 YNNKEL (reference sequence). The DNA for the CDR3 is TGTGCCAGCAGCCGGGGGGTGGGCAATTCACCCCTCCACTTT. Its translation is CASSRGVGNSPLHF.

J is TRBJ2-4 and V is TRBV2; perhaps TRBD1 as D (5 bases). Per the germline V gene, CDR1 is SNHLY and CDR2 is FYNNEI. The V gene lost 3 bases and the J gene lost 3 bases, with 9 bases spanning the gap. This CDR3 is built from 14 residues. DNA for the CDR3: TGTGCCAGCAGTGATGCTAGGGGCAAAAACATTCAGTACTTC. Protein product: CASSDARGKNIQYF.

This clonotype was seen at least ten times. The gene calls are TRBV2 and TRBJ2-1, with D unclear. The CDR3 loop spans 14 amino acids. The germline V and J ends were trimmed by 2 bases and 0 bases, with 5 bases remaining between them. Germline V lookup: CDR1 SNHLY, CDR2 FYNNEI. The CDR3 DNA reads TGTGCCAGCAGTGAAATTCTCTCCTACAATGAGCAGTTCTTC. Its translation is CASSEILSYNEQFF.

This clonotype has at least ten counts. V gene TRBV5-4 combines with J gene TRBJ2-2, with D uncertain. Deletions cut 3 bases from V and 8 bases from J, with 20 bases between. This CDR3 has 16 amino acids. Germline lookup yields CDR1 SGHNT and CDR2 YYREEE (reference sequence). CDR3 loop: CASSSDESTTTGELFF. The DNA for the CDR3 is TGTGCCAGCAGCTCGGATGAATCTACTACCACAGGGGAGCTGTTTTTT. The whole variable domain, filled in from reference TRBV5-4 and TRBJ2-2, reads ETGVTQSPTHLIKTRGQQVTLRCSSQSGHNTVSWYQQALGQGPQFIFQYYREEENGRGNFPPRFSGLQFPNYSSELNVNALELDDSALYLCASSSDESTTTGELFFGEGSRLTVL.

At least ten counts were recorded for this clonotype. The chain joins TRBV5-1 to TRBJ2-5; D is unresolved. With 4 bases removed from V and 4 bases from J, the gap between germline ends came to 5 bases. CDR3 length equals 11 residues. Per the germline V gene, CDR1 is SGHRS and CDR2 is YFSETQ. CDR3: CASSQTETQYF. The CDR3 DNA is TGCGCCAGCAGCCAGACAGAGACCCAGTACTTC. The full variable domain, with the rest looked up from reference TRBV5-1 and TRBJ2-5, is KAGVTQTPRYLIKTRGQQVTLSCSPISGHRSVSWYQQTPGQGLQFLFEYFSETQRNKGNFPGRFSGRQFSNSRSEMNVSTLELGDSALYLCASSQTETQYFGPGTRLLVL.